Listed below are T cell receptor beta chains from one sample, sequenced in a study of blood T cell repertoires in COVID-19. TCRdb's copy holds only in-frame clones and misses some; the assay was immunoSEQ multiplex PCR. Of some 330,000 clones detected, roughly nine tenths appear once; the ten largest clones hold about 18%. The sequenced sample was PBMCs or T cells enriched from blood (not recorded which). The receptors were sampled from a woman aged 30 to 39 who had recovered from COVID-19. The CDR3 runs from the conserved cysteine through the conserved F or W. D genes are given only for firm matches. Size is stated for part of the rows, as once, few or many counts, or as a class when the clone is expanded.

V	length	size	D	J	CDR3	DNA
TRBV2	13	NA	TRBD1	TRBJ1-2	CASSQGVRNGYTF	TGTGCCAGCAGCCAGGGGGTACGGAATGGCTACACCTTC
TRBV5-1	13	NA	NA	TRBJ1-2	CASSSQENYGYTF	TGCGCCAGCAGCTCACAGGAGAACTATGGCTACACCTTC
TRBV5-1	16	NA	TRBD2	TRBJ2-3	CASSSEGGRAGDTQYF	TGCGCCAGCAGCTCAGAGGGTGGTCGGGCGGGAGACACGCAGTATTTT
TRBV7-2	15	NA	NA	TRBJ2-7	CASSLRPRDTLEQYF	TGTGCCAGCAGCCTCCGTCCCCGGGACACCCTCGAGCAGTACTTC
TRBV19	15	NA	TRBD2	TRBJ2-5	CARGRGLAEQETQYF	TGTGCCAGGGGGCGGGGACTAGCGGAACAAGAGACCCAGTACTTC
TRBV29-1	15	NA	TRBD1	TRBJ2-4	CSVARQGRAKNIQYF	TGCAGCGTTGCAAGACAGGGTAGGGCCAAAAACATTCAGTACTTC
TRBV2	13	NA	NA	TRBJ1-1	CASSFVRQAEAFF	TGTGCCAGCAGTTTTGTGAGACAGGCTGAAGCTTTCTTT
TRBV6-2/TRBV6-3	13	NA	NA	TRBJ1-1	CASSYSPGTEAFF	TGTGCCAGCAGTTACTCGCCAGGAACTGAAGCTTTCTTT
TRBV15	17	NA	NA	TRBJ2-1	CATSLKRQRLSYNEQFF	TGTGCCACCAGCTTGAAACGCCAGCGGTTGTCCTACAATGAGCAGTTCTTC
TRBV7-2	15	NA	TRBD2	TRBJ2-1	CASSWTSGSHNEQFF	TGTGCCAGCAGCTGGACTAGCGGGAGTCATAATGAGCAGTTCTTC
TRBV11-2	14	NA	NA	TRBJ1-5	CASSPDSLNQPQHF	TGTGCCAGCAGCCCTGACAGCCTCAATCAGCCCCAGCATTTT
TRBV20-1	11	once	NA	TRBJ1-2	CSAQSIYGYTF	TGCAGTGCGCAATCTATCTATGGCTACACCTTC
TRBV29-1	15	few	TRBD2	TRBJ2-3	CSVATSGRAGDTQYF	TGCAGCGTGGCGACTAGCGGGAGGGCCGGGGATACGCAGTATTTT
TRBV19	12	NA	NA	TRBJ1-2	CASSPNWAGYTF	TGTGCCAGTAGTCCCAATTGGGCGGGCTACACCTTC
TRBV27	16	once	TRBD2	TRBJ2-1	CASSLSLSGAYNEQFF	TGTGCCAGCAGTTTATCTCTTAGCGGGGCCTACAATGAGCAGTTCTTC
TRBV4-2	15	NA	TRBD2	TRBJ2-5	CASSQLSGGTETQYF	TGTGCCAGCAGCCAATTATCCGGGGGGACGGAGACCCAGTACTTC
TRBV28	16	NA	TRBD1	TRBJ1-2	CASSLLQGGANYGYTF	TGTGCCAGCAGTTTACTACAGGGGGGAGCTAACTATGGCTACACCTTC
TRBV4-2	14	NA	TRBD1	TRBJ2-5	CASSQEDREETQYF	TGTGCCAGCAGCCAAGAGGACAGGGAAGAGACCCAGTACTTC
TRBV2	15	NA	TRBD1	TRBJ1-6	CASSATGTGSSPLHF	TGTGCCAGCAGTGCAACCGGGACAGGGAGTTCACCCCTCCACTTT
TRBV11-1	16	NA	NA	TRBJ1-2	CASSLGNAGLDYGYTF	TGTGCCAGCAGCTTAGGAAACGCCGGGTTGGACTATGGCTACACCTTC
TRBV27	14	once	NA	TRBJ2-7	CASSSTGLLYEQYF	TGTGCCAGCAGTTCCACGGGACTCCTCTACGAGCAGTACTTC
TRBV6-2/TRBV6-3	15	NA	TRBD1	TRBJ2-7	CASTPGGSNTYEQYF	TGTGCCAGCACCCCAGGGGGTTCGAATACCTACGAGCAGTACTTC
TRBV5-4	16	NA	NA	TRBJ2-2	CASSLDSPQGTGELFF	TGTGCCAGCAGCCTTGACAGCCCCCAGGGCACCGGGGAGCTGTTTTTT
TRBV6-2/TRBV6-3	13	NA	NA	TRBJ2-7	CASSYLGSGEQYF	TGTGCCAGCAGTTACCTCGGGTCCGGAGAGCAGTACTTC